The next 11 T cell receptor beta chains were all read from a single sample in a study of regulatory T cells in long-lasting Graves disease. Building of the TCR beta libraries involved iRepertoire HTBI primers and Arm-PCR of CDR3 regions. One entry per CDR3 protein, called by TCRdb with MiXCR from the multiplex PCR reads. The repertoire holds 530,000 or so distinct CDR3 sequences, with about 16% as singletons. Time point defined: newly diagnosed GD, antithyroid drugs for less than 3 months. Scientists built the TCR library using RNA that was extracted from PBMCs. These data are also associated with another study on T cells in Graves' hyperthyroidism and ophthalmopathy.

The material was peripheral blood mononuclear cells (PBMCs), obtained at new diagnosis, from a patient treated with antithyroid drugs. These receptors all come from a man aged 18 to 30 with Graves disease.

This clonotype was observed a handful of times. CDR3: CATSRGRNSNQPQHF. CDR3 sequence (DNA): TGTGCCACCAGCAGGGGACGGAATAGCAATCAGCCCCAGCATTTT. The rearrangement joins TRBV15 to TRBJ1-5, with a weak D call TRBD1 (5 bases). Germline CDR1 reads LNHNV; CDR2 reads YYDKDF (reference sequence). The CDR3 is made up of 15 amino acids. V lost 3 bases, J lost 0 bases, and 9 bases lay in between.

The V gene is TRBV6-2 or TRBV6-3, the J gene TRBJ1-2; D gene unclear. The V end was cut by 7 bases, the J end by 0 bases, with 6 bases between. This CDR3 is 12 amino acids long. CDR1 is MNHEY, CDR2 SVGEGT, per germline. CDR3 in DNA: TGTGCCAGCAATTGGCCTAACTATGGCTACACCTTC. It codes for CASNWPNYGYTF.

J is TRBJ1-1 and V is TRBV29-1, with 9 bases aligning to TRBD1. Germline lookup yields CDR1 SQVTM and CDR2 ANQGSEA. CDR3 length: 12 residues. The J segment lost 9 bases and the V segment lost 7 bases, leaving 9 bases of the junction unmatched. The DNA of the CDR3 is TGCAGCGAGACGGACAGGGGACGCCAAGCTTTCTTT. It encodes CSETDRGRQAFF.

This clonotype appeared many times. The chain links TRBV7-8 to TRBJ1-1, with D unresolved. Germline lookup yields CDR1 SGHVS and CDR2 FQNEAQ. V was trimmed by 1 base and J by 1 base, leaving 10 bases between them. The CDR3 length is 15 residues. CDR3: CASSLGLAPNTEAFF. The CDR3 DNA reads TGTGCCAGCAGCTTAGGACTAGCCCCGAACACTGAAGCTTTCTTT.

DNA of the CDR3: TGTGCCAGCAGCTCGGACAGGCACGAGCAGTACTTC. This translates into CASSSDRHEQYF. The gene calls are TRBV7-9 and TRBJ2-7, with TRBD1 matching over 7 bases. In germline, CDR1 is SEHNR, CDR2 FQNEAQ (reference sequence). The CDR3 is 12 residues long. The junction had 2 bases not matched to a gene; V was cut back by 4 bases and J by 5 bases.

V and J are TRBV30 and TRBJ1-2; TRBD1 might be the D (6 bases). This CDR3 contains 12 residues. The V end was cut by 1 base, the J end by 8 bases, with 11 bases between. CDR1 GTSNPN and CDR2 SVGIG come from the germline V gene (reference sequence). The CDR3 reads CAWSDDRRGYTF. The CDR3 bases are TGTGCCTGGAGTGACGACAGGCGAGGCTACACCTTC.

This clonotype was seen repeatedly, ten times or more. V is TRBV10-1 and J is TRBJ1-4; no definite D call. The V end lost 9 bases, the J end lost 5 bases, and 7 bases lay between the germline ends. Per the germline V gene, CDR1 is WNHNN and CDR2 is SYGVQD (reference sequence). The CDR3 spans 11 residues. As DNA, the CDR3 is TGCGCCAGGGACGGGAATGAAAAACTGTTTTTT. This sequence encodes CARDGNEKLFF.

This chain uses TRBV4-1 with TRBJ2-5; D remains ambiguous. Trimming left V 0 bases short and J 0 bases short, with 14 bases between. The CDR3 has 17 residues. The germline V gene has CDR1 MGHRA and CDR2 YSYEKL. The CDR3 nucleotides read TGCGCCAGCAGCCAAGATATCGATTCAGTTTACCAAGAGACCCAGTACTTC. Protein product: CASSQDIDSVYQETQYF.

This clonotype was found many times. The chain couples TRBV12-3 or TRBV12-4 to TRBJ2-1, with D unresolved. V was pared by 4 bases and J by 6 bases, with 7 bases between. This CDR3 is 12 amino acids long. The CDR3 DNA reads TGTGCCAGCAGTTACGTTGGCAATGAGCAGTTCTTC. Protein product: CASSYVGNEQFF.

This CDR3 is CASTHSKGSTDTQYF. CDR3 nucleotide sequence: TGTGCCAGCACCCATTCCAAGGGCAGCACAGATACGCAGTATTTT. This sequence joins TRBV7-9 and TRBJ2-3; no clear D gene. The V gene lost 7 bases and the J gene lost 0 bases, with 14 bases spanning the gap. This CDR3 has 15 amino acids. Germline V CDR1 and CDR2: SEHNR, FQNEAQ (reference sequence).

A few counts support this clonotype. This chain connects TRBV4-1 to TRBJ2-7, with 11 nucleotides matching TRBD2. The CDR3 spans 18 residues. With V trimmed by 3 bases and J by 2 bases, 12 bases remained unmatched. Germline V gene data show CDR1 as MGHRA and CDR2 as YSYEKL. The CDR3 nucleotides read TGCGCCAGCAGCCAGGACGGCGCTGGGACTAGCGGTGCCTACGAGCAGTACTTC. Translating it yields CASSQDGAGTSGAYEQYF.